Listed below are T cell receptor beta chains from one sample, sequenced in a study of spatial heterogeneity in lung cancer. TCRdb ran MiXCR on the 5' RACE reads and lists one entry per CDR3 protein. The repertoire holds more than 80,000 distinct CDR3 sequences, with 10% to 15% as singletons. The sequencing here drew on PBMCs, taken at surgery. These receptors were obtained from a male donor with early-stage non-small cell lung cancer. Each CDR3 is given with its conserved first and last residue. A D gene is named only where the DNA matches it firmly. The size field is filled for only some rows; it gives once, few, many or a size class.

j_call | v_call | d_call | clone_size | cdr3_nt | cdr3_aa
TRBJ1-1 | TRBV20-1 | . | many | TGCAGTGCTAGCCCGATCTCAGGTCGAGCTTTCTTT | CSASPISGRAFF
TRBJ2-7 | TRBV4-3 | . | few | TGCGCCAGCAGCCAAGACGTAGCGGAATACGAGCAGTACTTC | CASSQDVAEYEQYF
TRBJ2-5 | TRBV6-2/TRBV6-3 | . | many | TGTGCCAGCAGTCAAGGACTCCCCGTGGAGACCCAGTACTTC | CASSQGLPVETQYF
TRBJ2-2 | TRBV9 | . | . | TGTGCCAGCAGCGTATCCAGGACGAACACCGGGGAGCTGTTTTTT | CASSVSRTNTGELFF
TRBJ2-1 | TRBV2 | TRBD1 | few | TGTGCCAGCACCCCGGACAGGAACAATGAGCAGTTCTTC | CASTPDRNNEQFF
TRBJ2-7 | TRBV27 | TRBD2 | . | TGTGCCAGCAGTTTCCTAGCGGGCCACGAGCAGTACTTC | CASSFLAGHEQYF
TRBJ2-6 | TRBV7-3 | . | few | TGTGCCAGCAGCTTAATCCCAAGACAAGCCTCTGGGGCCAACGTCCTGACTTTC | CASSLIPRQASGANVLTF
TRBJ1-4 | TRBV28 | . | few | TGTGCCAGCAACCGGGACGGAATTAATGAAAAACTGTTTTTT | CASNRDGINEKLFF
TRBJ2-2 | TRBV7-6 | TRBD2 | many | TGTGCCAGCAGCTTACTCGGGAGGGCGAACACCGGGGAGCTGTTTTTT | CASSLLGRANTGELFF
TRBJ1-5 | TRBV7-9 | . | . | TGTGCCAGCAGCTTCTATCTTCAGCCCCAGCATTTT | CASSFYLQPQHF
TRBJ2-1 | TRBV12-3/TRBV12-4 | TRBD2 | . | TGTACCAGCAGTCAGCGGGGGGGTTACAATGAGCAGTTCTTC | CTSSQRGGYNEQFF
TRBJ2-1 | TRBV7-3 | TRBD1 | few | TGTGCCAGCAGCTTAAGACGACAGGGCACTGAGCAGTTCTTC | CASSLRRQGTEQFF
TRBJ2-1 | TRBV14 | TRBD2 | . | TGTGCCAGCAGCCCCCTCGGTAGCGGGGCCCCAGAGCAGTTCTTC | CASSPLGSGAPEQFF
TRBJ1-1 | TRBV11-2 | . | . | TGTGCCAGCAGCCTCCGGGGTCCTGAAGCTTTCTTT | CASSLRGPEAFF
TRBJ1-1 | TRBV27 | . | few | TGTGCCAGCAGTTTATCTCGCGGCATGAACACTGAAGCTTTCTTT | CASSLSRGMNTEAFF
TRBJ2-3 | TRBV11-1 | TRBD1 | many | TGTGCCAGCAGCTCGGGACAGGGGGCAGGCACAGATACGCAGTATTTT | CASSSGQGAGTDTQYF
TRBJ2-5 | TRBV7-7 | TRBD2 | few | TGTGCTAGCAGCGTAGGACTAGCGGGTATCCAAGAGACCCAGTACTTC | CASSVGLAGIQETQYF
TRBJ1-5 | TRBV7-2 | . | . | TGTGCCAGCAGCTTCACAGGGATTCAGCCCCAGCATTTT | CASSFTGIQPQHF
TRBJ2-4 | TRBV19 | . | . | TGTGCCAGTGGGCTTGCTATAGCCAAAAACATTCAGTACTTC | CASGLAIAKNIQYF
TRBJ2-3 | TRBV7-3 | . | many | TGTGCCAGCAGCTCTCTAGCGCAAATCGGCACAGATACGCAGTATTTT | CASSSLAQIGTDTQYF
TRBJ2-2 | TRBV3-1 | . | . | TGTGCCAGCATGTCCAGGGGCGGGGCAGACACCGGGGAGCTGTTTTTT | CASMSRGGADTGELFF
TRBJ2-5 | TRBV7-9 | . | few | TGTGCCAGCAGCTCTTGGACGGGCGAGACCCAGTACTTC | CASSSWTGETQYF
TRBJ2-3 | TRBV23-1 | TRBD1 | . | TGCGCCAGCAGTCAACCTGACAGGGGTAGCACAGATACGCAGTATTTT | CASSQPDRGSTDTQYF
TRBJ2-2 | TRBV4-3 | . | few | TGCGCCAGCAGCCAAGATAATATTAAGAGCGGGGAGCTGTTTTTT | CASSQDNIKSGELFF
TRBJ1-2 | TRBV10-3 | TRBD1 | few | TGTGCCATCAAAGTGGGACAGCGCTATGGCTACACCTTC | CAIKVGQRYGYTF
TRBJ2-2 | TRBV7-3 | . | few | TGTGCCAGCAGGTTTTCTACCGGGGAGCTGTTTTTT | CASRFSTGELFF
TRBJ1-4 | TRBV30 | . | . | TGTGCCTGGAGTGCCAGGATCAATGAAAAACTGTTTTTT | CAWSARINEKLFF
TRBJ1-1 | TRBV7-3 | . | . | TGTGCCAGCCGATCCGACAGGAACACTGAAGCTTTCTTT | CASRSDRNTEAFF
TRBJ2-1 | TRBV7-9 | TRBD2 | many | TGTGCCAGCAGCTTAGGGGGACTAAAGAATGAGCAGTTCTTC | CASSLGGLKNEQFF
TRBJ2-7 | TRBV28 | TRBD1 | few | TGTGCCAGCAGCCCCTGGACAGGGGCCAGCGAGCAGTACTTC | CASSPWTGASEQYF
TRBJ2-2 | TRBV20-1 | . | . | TGCAGTGCTTTCGATTTAATGAACACCGGGGAGCTGTTTTTT | CSAFDLMNTGELFF
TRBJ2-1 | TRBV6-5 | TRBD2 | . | TGTGCCAGCAGGCCACAGACTAGCGGGACCAATGAGCAGTTCTTC | CASRPQTSGTNEQFF
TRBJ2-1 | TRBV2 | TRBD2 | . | TGTGCCACCTCTAGCGGTAACTACAATGAGCAGTTCTTC | CATSSGNYNEQFF
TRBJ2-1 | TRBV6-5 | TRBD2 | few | TGTGCCAGCAGTGCTGCCGGGACTAGCGGGTTAGAGCAGTTCTTC | CASSAAGTSGLEQFF
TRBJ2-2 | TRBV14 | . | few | TGTGCCAGCAGCCAAAGTTTGTCCGGGGAGCTGTTTTTT | CASSQSLSGELFF
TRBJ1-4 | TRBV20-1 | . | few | TGCAGTGCCCCCCGCCCCGGACAGTCAATGAAGGAACTGTTTTTT | CSAPRPGQSMKELFF
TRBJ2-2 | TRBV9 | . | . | TGTGCCAGCAGCGTAGATCTCTCGATGAACACCGGGGAGCTGTTTTTT | CASSVDLSMNTGELFF
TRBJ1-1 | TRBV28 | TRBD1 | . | TGTGCCAGCAGAACACCGGGACAGGGATTCACTGAAGCTTTCTTT | CASRTPGQGFTEAFF
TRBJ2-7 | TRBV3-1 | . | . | TGTGCCAGCAGCCAAGATATTGGCGGCTCCTACGAGCAGTACTTC | CASSQDIGGSYEQYF
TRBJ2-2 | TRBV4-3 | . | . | TGCGCCAGCAGCCAAGGGAGGAGTGGACTAACCGGGGAGCTGTTTTTT | CASSQGRSGLTGELFF
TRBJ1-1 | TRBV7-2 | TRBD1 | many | TGTGCCAGCAGCACAAGACCGGGACAGGGGACTGAAGCTTTCTTT | CASSTRPGQGTEAFF
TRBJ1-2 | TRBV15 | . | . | TGTGCCACCAGCCCAGAGTGGGGGATTAACTATGGCTACACCTTC | CATSPEWGINYGYTF
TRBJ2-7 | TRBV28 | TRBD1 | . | TGTGCCAGCAGTTTGGCCCGGGACAGCTCCTACGAGCAGTACTTC | CASSLARDSSYEQYF
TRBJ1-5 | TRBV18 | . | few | TGTGCCAGCTCACCGGGGAATAATCAGCCCCAGCATTTT | CASSPGNNQPQHF
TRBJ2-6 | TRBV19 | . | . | TGTGCCAGTAGAAGTGGGGCCAACGTCCTGACTTTC | CASRSGANVLTF
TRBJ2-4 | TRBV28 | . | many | TGTGCCAGCAGTTTCCGTAGGGCTAACATTCAGTACTTC | CASSFRRANIQYF
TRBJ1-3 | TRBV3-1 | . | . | TGTGCCAGCAGCCAAGACACGAGCTCTGGAAACACCATATATTTT | CASSQDTSSGNTIYF
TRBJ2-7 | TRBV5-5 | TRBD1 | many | TGTGCCAGCAGCCCCCGGGACAGTATCTACGAGCAGTACTTC | CASSPRDSIYEQYF
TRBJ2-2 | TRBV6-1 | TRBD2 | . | TGTGCCAGCTTCCCTAGCGGGGGCACCGGGGAGCTGTTTTTT | CASFPSGGTGELFF
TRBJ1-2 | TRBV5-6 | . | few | TGTGCCAGCAGCCGAGGCCGGGCGTCCTATGGCTACACCTTC | CASSRGRASYGYTF
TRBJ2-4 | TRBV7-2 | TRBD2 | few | TGTGCCAGCAGCTTACGCGGGGGGATAGCCAAAAACATTCAGTACTTC | CASSLRGGIAKNIQYF
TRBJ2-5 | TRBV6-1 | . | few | TGTGCCAGCAGTGAAGGGCCCCAAGAGACCCAGTACTTC | CASSEGPQETQYF
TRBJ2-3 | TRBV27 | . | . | TGTGCCAGCAGTTTATATGCGCAGGTCAGCACAGATACGCAGTATTTT | CASSLYAQVSTDTQYF
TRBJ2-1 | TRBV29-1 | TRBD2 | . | TGCAGCGTCCGCAGAGCTAGCGGGAGGGCCGGTGGGACGGACAATGAGCAGTTCTTC | CSVRRASGRAGGTDNEQFF
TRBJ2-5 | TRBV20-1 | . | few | TGCAGTGCTATTGGGAACCAAGAGACCCAGTACTTC | CSAIGNQETQYF
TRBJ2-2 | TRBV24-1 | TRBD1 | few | TGTGCCACCAGTGAGTTAGGGACAGGGGGGCACACCGGGGAGCTGTTTTTT | CATSELGTGGHTGELFF
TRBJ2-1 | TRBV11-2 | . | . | TGTGCCAGCAGCACCAACCAGGCAAATGAGCAGTTCTTC | CASSTNQANEQFF